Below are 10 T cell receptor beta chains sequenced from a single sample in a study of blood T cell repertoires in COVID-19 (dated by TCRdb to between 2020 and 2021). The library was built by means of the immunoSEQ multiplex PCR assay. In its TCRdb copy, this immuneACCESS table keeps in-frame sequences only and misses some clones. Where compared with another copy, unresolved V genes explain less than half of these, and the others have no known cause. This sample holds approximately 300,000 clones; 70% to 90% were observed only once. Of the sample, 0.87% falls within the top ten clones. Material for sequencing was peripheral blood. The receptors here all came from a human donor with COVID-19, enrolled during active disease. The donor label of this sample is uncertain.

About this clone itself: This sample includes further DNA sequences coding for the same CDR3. CDR3 protein: CATSDSGYQETQYF. CDR3 sequence (DNA): TGTGCCACCAGTGATAGCGGGTACCAAGAGACCCAGTACTTC. V gene TRBV24-1 combines with J gene TRBJ2-5; possibly TRBD2 for D (6 bases). V lost 3 bases, J lost 0 bases, and 7 bases lay in between. The CDR3 sequence is 14 residues long. The germline CDR1 and CDR2 sequences are KGHDR and SFDVKD.

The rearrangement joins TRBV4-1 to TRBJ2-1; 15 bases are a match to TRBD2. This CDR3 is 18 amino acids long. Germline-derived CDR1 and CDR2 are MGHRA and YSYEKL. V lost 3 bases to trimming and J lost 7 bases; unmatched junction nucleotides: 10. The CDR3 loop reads CASSQGLAGGPVRNEQFF. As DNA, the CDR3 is TGCGCCAGCAGCCAGGGACTAGCGGGAGGACCCGTACGGAATGAGCAGTTCTTC.

The CDR3 DNA sequence: TGTGCCAGCAGTTTGTCAGGGGGTAGGAGGGAAAAACTGTTTTTT. Translating it yields CASSLSGGRREKLFF. The chain uses TRBV28 and TRBJ1-4, with 7 bases lining up with TRBD1. In germline, CDR1 is MDHEN, CDR2 SYDVKM. This CDR3 region has 15 residues. The V gene end was trimmed by 3 bases and the J gene end by 8 bases; junction bases not matched to a gene: 9.

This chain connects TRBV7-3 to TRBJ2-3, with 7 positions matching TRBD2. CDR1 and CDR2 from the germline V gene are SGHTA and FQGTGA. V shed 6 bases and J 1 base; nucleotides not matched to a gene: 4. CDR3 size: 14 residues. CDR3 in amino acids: CASRRSGGTDTQYF. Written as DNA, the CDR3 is TGTGCCAGCAGGCGGAGCGGGGGCACAGATACGCAGTATTTT.

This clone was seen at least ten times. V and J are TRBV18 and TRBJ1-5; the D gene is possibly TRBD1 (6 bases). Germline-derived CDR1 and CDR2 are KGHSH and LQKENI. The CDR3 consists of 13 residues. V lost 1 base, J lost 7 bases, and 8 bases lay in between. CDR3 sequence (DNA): TGTGCCAGCTCACCACTACAGGGACAGCCCCAGCATTTT. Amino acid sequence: CASSPLQGQPQHF.

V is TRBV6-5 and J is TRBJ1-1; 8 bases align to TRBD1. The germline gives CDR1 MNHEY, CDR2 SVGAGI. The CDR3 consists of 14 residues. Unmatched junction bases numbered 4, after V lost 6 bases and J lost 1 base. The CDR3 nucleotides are TGTGCCAGCAGGGTTACAGGGGGGAACACTGAAGCTTTCTTT. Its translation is CASRVTGGNTEAFF.

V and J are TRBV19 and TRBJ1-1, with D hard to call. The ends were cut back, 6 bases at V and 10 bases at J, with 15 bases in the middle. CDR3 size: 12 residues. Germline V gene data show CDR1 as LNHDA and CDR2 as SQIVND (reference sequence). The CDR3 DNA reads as TGTGCCAGTAGGACTAAGACACCTCCAGCTTTCTTT. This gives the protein CASRTKTPPAFF. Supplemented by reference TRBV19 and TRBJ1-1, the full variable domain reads DGGITQSPKYLFRKEGQNVTLSCEQNLNHDAMYWYRQDPGQGLRLIYYSQIVNDFQKGDIAEGYSVSREKKESFPLTVTSAQKNPTAFYLCASRTKTPPAFFGQGTRLTVV.

In DNA, the CDR3 is TGTGCCAGCAGCCAGGGTCAGGGGGCGCGGGGCTATGGCTACACCTTC. It is translated as CASSQGQGARGYGYTF. The chain combines TRBV3-1 (or the pseudogene TRBV3-2) with TRBJ1-2, with TRBD1 matching 8 bases. J was trimmed by 4 bases and V by 3 bases; bases with no gene match: 10. This CDR3 region has 16 residues. Germline CDR1 is LGHDT and CDR2 is YNNKEL (reference sequence).

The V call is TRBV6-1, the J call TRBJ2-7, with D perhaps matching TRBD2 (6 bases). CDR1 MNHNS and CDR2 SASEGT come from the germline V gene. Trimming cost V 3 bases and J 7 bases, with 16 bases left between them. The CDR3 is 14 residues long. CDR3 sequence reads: CASSDRTGVGEQYF. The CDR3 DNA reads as TGTGCCAGCAGTGACAGGACGGGGGTGGGGGAGCAGTACTTC.

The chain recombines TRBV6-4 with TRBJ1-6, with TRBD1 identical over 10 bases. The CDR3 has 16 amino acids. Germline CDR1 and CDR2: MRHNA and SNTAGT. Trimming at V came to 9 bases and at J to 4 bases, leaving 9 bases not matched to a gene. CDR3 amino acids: CARKSPGQGYNSPLHF. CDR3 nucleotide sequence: TGTGCCAGGAAGTCTCCGGGACAGGGGTATAATTCACCCCTCCACTTT.